One and the same sample provided the 8 T cell receptor beta chains below, sequenced in a study of preoperative IRX-2 immunotherapy in early breast cancer. TCRdb's copy holds only in-frame clones and misses some; the assay was immunoSEQ multiplex PCR. The sample contains 35,000 to 45,000 clones, around four fifths of which appear only once. As to treatment: preoperative locoregional IRX-2 cytokine immunotherapy. This sample comprised lymph node tissue, obtained after IRX-2 immunotherapy. The receptors stem from a human donor with breast cancer.

Details on this clone: One end of the junction is discordant with germline, which a read error may explain. V gene TRBV6-4 combines with J gene TRBJ2-5; 7 bases map to TRBD2. Germline V gene sequence: CDR1 MRHNA, CDR2 SNTAGT. This CDR3 is built from 18 residues. In DNA, the CDR3 is TGTGCCAGCAGTTACTCGGCTAGCGGCCGCCAGCACCAAGAGACCCAGTACTTC. Its protein is CASSYSASGRQHQETQYF.

The J gene is TRBJ2-1, the V gene TRBV29-1; D might be TRBD2 (6 bases). CDR3 size: 13 residues. Trimming shortened V by 7 bases and J by 7 bases, and 17 bases separated the two germline ends. CDR1 SQVTM and CDR2 ANQGSEA come from the germline V gene. The chain's CDR3 is CSAGTGAGNEQFF. The CDR3 DNA reads TGCAGCGCCGGGACCGGGGCGGGGAATGAGCAGTTCTTC.

The sample holds one count of this clone. The V gene is TRBV29-1, the J gene TRBJ1-1, with TRBD1 matching over 9 bases. The germline CDR1 and CDR2 sequences are SQVTM and ANQGSEA. The CDR3 is made up of 13 amino acids. Germline trimming cut 0 bases from V and 11 bases from J; bases unmatched to any gene: 7. In DNA, the CDR3 is TGCAGCGTTGAAGATGGGACAGGGTCTCGGGCTTTCTTT. It codes for CSVEDGTGSRAFF.

This clone appeared a few times. The V and J genes are TRBV6-8 and TRBJ1-2; 9 positions agree with TRBD1. V lost 5 bases and J lost 4; bases outside the gene matches: 5. Germline V gene data show CDR1 as MNHGY and CDR2 as SAAAGT. The CDR3 has 14 residues. CDR3 sequence: CASSARDRAYGYTF. The CDR3 nucleotides read TGTGCCAGCAGTGCCCGGGACAGGGCCTATGGCTACACCTTC.

The rearrangement uses TRBV28 and TRBJ1-2; 7 bases align to TRBD1. Germline V gene data show CDR1 as MDHEN and CDR2 as SYDVKM. Trimming cost V 6 bases and J 8 bases; bases outside gene matches: 9. This CDR3 has 13 amino acids. As DNA, the CDR3 is TGTGCCAGCAGGGTGGACAGGTATGAAGGCTACACCTTC. It codes for CASRVDRYEGYTF.

The rearrangement joins TRBV18 to TRBJ1-1; D unresolved. Between the trimmed V and J ends, which lost 2 bases and 5 bases, there was a span of 15 bases. The length of the CDR3 is 15 residues. Germline CDR1 reads KGHSH; CDR2 reads LQKENI. The CDR3: CASSPASEGSTEAFF. The CDR3, as DNA: TGTGCCAGCTCACCAGCCAGTGAAGGGAGTACTGAAGCTTTCTTT.

This chain links TRBV1 with TRBJ2-3. TRBV1 is an annotated pseudogene. The CDR3 sequence is 16 residues long. CDR3 bases: TGCGCCAGCAGCCAATTTTTCTCTGTGCCCACAGATACGCAGTATTTT. This translates into CASSQFFSVPTDTQYF.

This chain uses TRBV1 with TRBJ2-3; the table's D call of TRBD2 was not tested on the DNA. TRBV1 represents a pseudogene. The CDR3 covers 16 residues. Written as DNA, the CDR3 is TGCGCCAGCAGCCAAGGAGCGGCGGGGGTCACAGATACGCAGTATTTT. Translating it yields CASSQGAAGVTDTQYF.